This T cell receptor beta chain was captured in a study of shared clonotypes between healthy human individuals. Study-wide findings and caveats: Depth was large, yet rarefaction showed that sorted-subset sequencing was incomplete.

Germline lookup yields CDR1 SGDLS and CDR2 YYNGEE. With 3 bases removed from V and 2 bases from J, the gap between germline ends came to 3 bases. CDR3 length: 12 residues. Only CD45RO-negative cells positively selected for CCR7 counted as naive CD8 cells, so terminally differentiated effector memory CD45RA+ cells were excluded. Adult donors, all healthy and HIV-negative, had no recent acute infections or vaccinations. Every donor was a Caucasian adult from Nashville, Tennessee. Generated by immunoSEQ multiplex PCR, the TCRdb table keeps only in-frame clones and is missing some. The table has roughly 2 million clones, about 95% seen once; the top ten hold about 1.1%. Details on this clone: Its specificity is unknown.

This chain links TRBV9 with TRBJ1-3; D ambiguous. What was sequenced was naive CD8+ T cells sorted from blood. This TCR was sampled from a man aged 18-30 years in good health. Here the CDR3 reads CASSDPGNTIYF. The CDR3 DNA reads TGTGCCAGCAGCGACCCTGGAAACACCATATATTTT.